Given below is one T cell receptor (beta chain) in context. No antigen is known for it. TCRdb passed the 5' RACE reads through MiXCR, listing each CDR3 protein once. The table has about 500,000 distinct CDR3 sequences, 20% seen once. The sample comes from a study of T-cell memory formation after mild COVID-19. Study overall: Among the donors, TCR clusters were largely specific to each donor.

Study results and caveats: Some responding clones appeared in pre-infection memory, suggesting cross-reactive memory joined. CD4+ bias marked clones expanding day 15 to 37, unlike balanced contracting clones.

Germline V gives CDR1 GTSNPN, CDR2 SVGIG (reference sequence). V shed 0 bases and J 6 bases; nucleotides not matched to a gene: 8. This CDR3 region has 15 residues. This sequence originates from an adult woman who had mild COVID-19 (a few samples of this study predate the infection). Cell type and time point are not known. This chain connects TRBV30 to TRBJ2-1; TRBD2 matches 7 bases. The material sequenced was PBMCs or a T cell subset sorted from them (not recorded which). CDR3 nucleotide sequence: TGTGCCTGGAGTGTCTCCCTAGCGGTATTCAATGAGCAGTTCTTC. Translating gives CAWSVSLAVFNEQFF.